This TCR beta chain derives from a study of blood T cell repertoires in COVID-19. Looking at the study overall: T cells, B-cell-depleted T cells, or PBMCs supplied cDNA or gDNA.

This table comes from immunoSEQ multiplex PCR, and its TCRdb copy is limited to in-frame clones, with some not included. Found here are roughly 100,000 clones, approximately 82% of them singletons; the top ten hold 8% to 13%. V shed 1 base, J shed 2 bases, and the junction held 3 bases outside the gene matches. CDR3 size: 15 residues. Germline-derived CDR1 and CDR2 are SGDLS and YYNGEE. This TCR was recovered from a man aged 70-80 years with acute or convalescent COVID-19. The chain employs TRBV9 and TRBJ1-3; 7 nucleotides line up with TRBD1. The specimen was peripheral blood. The DNA for the CDR3 is TGTGCCAGCAGCGTATTTACAGGGGCTGGAAACACCATATATTTT. Its protein product is CASSVFTGAGNTIYF.